These 12 T cell receptor delta chains were all obtained from the same sample, sequenced in a study of Vδ1+ human thymocytes (dated by TCRdb to 2017 to 2018). Here is what the overall study found, with its caveats: Thymic TRG and TRD repertoires appeared highly polyclonal with Gaussian CDR3 length distributions, unlike oligoclonal peripheral blood repertoires.

TCRdb lists the instrument as Illumina MiSeq. RNA was isolated using the RNeasy mini kit, and reverse transcription was performed with Superscript III. CDR3 amplicons were generated by multiplex PCR with pooled V-gene forward primers and a constant-region reverse primer carrying Illumina adaptor overhangs. The public reads were reprocessed by TCRdb using CATT, and rows of matching DNA were later combined. The sample contains about 50,000 delta-chain clones, roughly 16% of them found a single time. 0.39% of the sample lies in the top ten. Their recognized antigens are unknown. The sequenced sample was Vdelta1+ gamma-delta thymocytes from the thymus. The cell subset or site label, read with the paper, signifies: FACS-sorted CD3+ TCRalphabeta- TCRVdelta1+ TCRVdelta2- thymocytes. The receptors were sampled from a girl under three years old who had congenital heart surgery.

The V call is TRDV1, the J call TRDJ1, with 7 nucleotides matching TRDD3. The CDR3 is 16 amino acids. CDR1 TSWWSYY and CDR2 QGS come from the germline V gene. The J segment lost 0 bases and the V segment lost 2 bases, leaving 6 bases of the junction unmatched. The CDR3 loop is CALGEEGGIDTDKLIF. The DNA for the CDR3 is TGTGCTCTTGGGGAAGAGGGGGGGATTGACACCGATAAACTCATCTTT.

This clone was detected only a few times. V is TRDV1 and J is TRDJ1; 10 nucleotides match TRDD3. This CDR3 spans 16 amino acids. J lost 3 bases, V lost 4 bases, and 8 bases had no gene match. Germline lookup yields CDR1 TSWWSYY and CDR2 QGS. This chain's CDR3 is CALGAAGGYDSDKLIF. CDR3 DNA sequence: TGTGCTCTTGGGGCGGCCGGGGGATACGATTCCGATAAACTCATCTTT.

The rearrangement uses TRDV1 and TRDJ1; D might be TRDD3 (6 bases). The CDR3 length is 21 residues. Germline loops: CDR1 TSWWSYY, CDR2 QGS. Between the trimmed V and J ends, which lost 0 bases and 0 bases, there was a span of 26 bases. The CDR3 spells CALGELGGLASGGDHTDKLIF. The CDR3 DNA reads TGTGCTCTTGGGGAACTAGGAGGGCTGGCTTCGGGTGGGGATCACACCGATAAACTCATCTTT.

This clone was counted between two and nine times. This chain links TRDV1 with TRDJ1; TRDD3 agrees at 10 bases. The CDR3 consists of 20 residues. V was pared by 3 bases and J by 1 base, with 17 bases of the junction left unmatched. Germline V lookup: CDR1 TSWWSYY, CDR2 QGS. The CDR3 DNA reads TGTGCTCTTGGGGACCCACCACACTACGGGGGGATACGACCCACCGATAAACTCATCTTT. Its translation is CALGDPPHYGGIRPTDKLIF.

The chain carries TRDV1 and TRDJ1; a weak D match, TRDD2 (8 bases). With 0 bases removed from V and 1 base from J, the gap between germline ends came to 30 bases. CDR1 and CDR2 (germline): TSWWSYY, QGS. This CDR3 spans 22 amino acids. DNA of the CDR3: TGTGCTCTTGGGGAACTACACTTCCTACGCCCCTTAGGTACTGGGGCCACCGATAAACTCATCTTT. It encodes CALGELHFLRPLGTGATDKLIF.

J is TRDJ1 and V is TRDV1, with TRDD3 matching 13 bases. Germline CDR1 TSWWSYY, CDR2 QGS. Trimming cost V 0 bases and J 0 bases; bases outside gene matches: 28. CDR3 length: 26 residues. CDR3 residues: CALGELCRGSNCPTGGYGRYTDKLIF. For the CDR3, the DNA is TGTGCTCTTGGGGAACTGTGCCGGGGTTCCAACTGCCCTACTGGGGGATACGGGAGGTACACCGATAAACTCATCTTT.

Concerning this clone: Other DNA sequences of this sample code for an identical CDR3. The V gene is TRDV1, the J gene TRDJ1; D perhaps matches TRDD3 (5 bases). Deletions cut 1 base from V and 0 bases from J, with 21 bases between. The germline CDR1 and CDR2 sequences are TSWWSYY and QGS. The length of the CDR3 is 19 residues. The CDR3 nucleotides read TGTGCTCTTGGGGAACGGGGTAGTGAGGGATCAACGTACACCGATAAACTCATCTTT. Residues: CALGERGSEGSTYTDKLIF.

This chain connects TRDV1 to TRDJ1, with 10 positions matching TRDD3. The V gene's germline CDR1 is TSWWSYY and CDR2 QGS. Trimming removed 3 bases from V and 3 bases from J; junction bases left unmatched: 22. The CDR3 contains 21 residues. CDR3 region: CALGDGLSNWGMSGGSDKLIF. The CDR3 DNA sequence: TGTGCTCTTGGGGACGGCCTTTCTAACTGGGGGATGTCGGGGGGGTCCGATAAACTCATCTTT.

This rearrangement joins TRDV2 to TRDJ1; TRDD3 agrees at 10 bases. CDR3 length: 22 amino acids. V lost 0 bases and J lost 0; bases outside the gene matches: 21. Germline V gene lookup returns CDR1 GEAIGNYY and CDR2 EKD. This chain's CDR3 is CACDTQRTRGIRDRGYTDKLIF. In DNA form, the CDR3 reads TGTGCCTGTGACACCCAGAGGACCAGGGGGATACGAGACAGGGGGTACACCGATAAACTCATCTTT.

Turning to this clone: This may be a read error: a much more frequent sequence differs by one nucleotide. This sample also contains other DNA sequences that code for the same CDR3. The gene calls are TRAV29/DV5 and TRDJ1, with D maybe TRDD3 (8 bases). This CDR3 is built from 17 residues. Germline V lookup: CDR1 NSMFDY, CDR2 ISSIKDK. The CDR3 bases are TGCGCAGCAAGCCCCCTTCCTGGGGGAACTCACACCGATAAACTCATCTTT. Protein sequence: CAASPLPGGTHTDKLIF.

This chain links TRDV1 with TRDJ1; no firm D call. CDR1 and CDR2 (germline): TSWWSYY, QGS. Between the trimmed V and J ends, which lost 2 bases and 0 bases, there was a span of 22 bases. The CDR3 length is 19 residues. The CDR3 DNA reads TGTGCTCTTGGGGAAGGCTTTACGGTCCGTATGATGTACACCGATAAACTCATCTTT. Its protein product is CALGEGFTVRMMYTDKLIF.

This clone showed up many times. The chain is built from TRAV29/DV5 and TRDJ1, with TRDD3 matching 12 bases. The germline CDR1 and CDR2 sequences are NSMFDY and ISSIKDK. V lost 0 bases and J lost 7; bases outside the gene matches: 19. The CDR3 consists of 19 residues. The CDR3 DNA is TGTGCAGCAAGCGCGGCAGGCTTATTCTGGGGGATACGCGTTTGTAAACTCATCTTT. It is translated as CAASAAGLFWGIRVCKLIF. Looking up the rest from reference TRAV29/DV5 and TRDJ1 gives the full variable domain: DQQVKQNSPSLSVQEGRISILNCDYTNSMFDYFLWYKKYPAEGPTFLISISSIKDKNEDGRFTVFLNKSAKHLSLHIVPSQPGDSAVYFCAASAAGLFWGIRVCKLIFGKGTRVTVEP.